Each of the 2 T cell receptor beta chains below was sequenced from the same sample in a study of OX40 agonist ivuxolimab in advanced cancers. The method was the immunoSEQ multiplex PCR assay. Entries here come from immuneACCESS through TCRdb and include only in-frame sequences with V and J called. Some clones fail to appear in such tables; in the studies checked, an unresolved V gene covers under half of the shortfall, and the cause of the remainder is unknown. This sample gives 70,000 or so clones in total; roughly nine tenths of them show up just once. Clones ranked in the top ten supply 0.25% to 0.3% of the sample. The sequencing used CD4+ or CD8+ T cells sorted from blood, collected in a trial of the OX40 agonist ivuxolimab. These receptors were collected from an adult with an advanced solid tumor such as melanoma, head and neck, liver or kidney cancer.

V and J are TRBV2 and TRBJ2-6, with no clear D. Trimming removed 7 bases from V and 4 bases from J, with 8 bases in between. The CDR3 totals 13 residues. Germline V CDR1 and CDR2: SNHLY, FYNNEI. CDR3 protein: CASIRRGANVLTF. CDR3 DNA: TGTGCCAGCATCCGGCGAGGGGCCAACGTCCTGACTTTC.

J is TRBJ1-1 and V is TRBV7-9; D perhaps matches TRBD1 (5 bases). The germline V gene has CDR1 SEHNR and CDR2 FQNEAQ (reference sequence). The ends were cut back, 5 bases at V and 3 bases at J, with 10 bases in the middle. The CDR3 is 13 residues long. The CDR3 here is CASSLQVYTEAFF. CDR3 DNA: TGTGCCAGCAGCCTACAGGTCTACACTGAAGCTTTCTTT.